These 7 T cell receptor beta chains share one sample of origin, sequenced in a study of regulatory T cells in long-lasting Graves disease. Time point defined: newly diagnosed GD, antithyroid drugs for less than 3 months. Extracted RNA from PBMCs served as the source of the TCR library. iRepertoire HTBI primers and Arm-PCR of CDR3 regions built TCR beta libraries. TCRdb re-called the multiplex PCR reads with MiXCR, one entry per CDR3 protein. The sample consists of over 500,000 distinct CDR3 sequences, less than 20% of them appearing once. These same records also appear under a second study, on T cells in Graves' hyperthyroidism and ophthalmopathy.

The input for sequencing was peripheral blood mononuclear cells (PBMCs), taken at new diagnosis, from a patient treated with antithyroid drugs. The receptor set was obtained from a woman aged 25-40 years with Graves disease.

This clonotype was found many times. The chain combines TRBV19 with TRBJ1-5; D uncertain. Trimming left V 9 bases short and J 2 bases short, with 14 bases between. CDR3 size: 14 residues. Germline assignment: CDR1 LNHDA and CDR2 SQIVND (reference sequence). For the CDR3, the DNA is TGTGCCAGCAACTTGGAGGACGGCAATCAGCCCCAGCATTTT. Translated: CASNLEDGNQPQHF.

This clonotype was detected ten times or more. The gene calls are TRBV7-2 and TRBJ2-1; D gene unclear. This CDR3 is 16 amino acids long. CDR1 is SGHTA and CDR2 is FQGNSA in the germline V gene. Deletions cut 4 bases from V and 0 bases from J, with 13 bases between. The CDR3 DNA sequence: TGTGCCAGCAGCTCCCTAGACCTAGGCTCCTACAATGAGCAGTTCTTC. Residues: CASSSLDLGSYNEQFF.

The chain combines TRBV7-3 with TRBJ1-5; D unresolved. CDR1 SGHTA and CDR2 FQGTGA come from the germline V gene. With 1 base removed from V and 7 bases from J, the gap between germline ends came to 11 bases. The CDR3 has 14 amino acids. CDR3 amino acids: CASSLMLADQPQHF. The CDR3 nucleotides read TGTGCCAGCAGCTTAATGCTTGCGGACCAGCCCCAGCATTTT.

This rearrangement joins TRBV18 to TRBJ1-4, with a possible D match to TRBD1 (6 bases). Germline-derived CDR1 and CDR2 are KGHSH and LQKENI. Trimming cost V 3 bases and J 3 bases, with 8 bases left between them. The CDR3 length is 14 residues. DNA of the CDR3: TGTGCCAGCTCACCGGGGGCAGCTAATGAAAAACTGTTTTTT. It codes for CASSPGAANEKLFF.

This clonotype occurred many times. The V gene is TRBV7-9, the J gene TRBJ2-1; possibly TRBD2 for D (5 bases). V dropped 4 bases and J dropped 12 bases, with 25 bases sitting between them. The V gene's germline CDR1 is SEHNR and CDR2 FQNEAQ (reference sequence). The CDR3 runs to 16 residues. The CDR3 bases are TGTGCCAGCAGCTCCCAGAGGACTGTCGGGTACGGACGGCAGTTCTTC. Its protein is CASSSQRTVGYGRQFF.

The chain carries TRBV3-1 and TRBJ1-1, with unresolved D. The germline V gene encodes CDR1 LGHDT and CDR2 YNNKEL (reference sequence). CDR3 length: 16 residues. Trimming left V 1 base short and J 3 bases short, with 15 bases between. The CDR3 loop is CASSQVSGLGYTEAFF. DNA for the CDR3: TGTGCCAGCAGCCAAGTCTCGGGCTTGGGTTACACTGAAGCTTTCTTT.

The V gene is TRBV7-3, the J gene TRBJ2-1; 10 positions agree with TRBD2. After removal of 2 bases from V and 7 bases from J, the junction contained 5 bases not matched to a gene. Germline-derived CDR1 and CDR2 are SGHTA and FQGTGA. This CDR3 is built from 15 residues. As DNA, the CDR3 is TGTGCCAGCAGCTTATCCCAGCGGGAGGGAAATGAGCAGTTCTTC. It is translated as CASSLSQREGNEQFF.